The text below deals with one TCR beta chain. Its antigen remains unidentified. Sample treatment: about 20 received Ad26.COV2.S at low or high dose, single or two shots; 5 received placebo; per-sample allocation not given. Sampling took place 63 days after the first vaccine or placebo injection. These data belong to a study of Ad26.COV2.S vaccination and SARS-CoV-2 variants. Study in general: Administration of Ad26.COV2.S was intramuscular, either once or twice 56 days apart. Study outcomes and limitations: People given the vaccine had a wider spike-specific TCR breadth than placebo recipients did.

Assay: immunoSEQ multiplex PCR; the TCRdb copy retains only in-frame clones and omits some. Of 300,000 to 400,000 clones listed, about 86% are singletons. V lost 4 bases to trimming and J lost 2 bases, with 8 bases between them. CDR3 size: 13 residues. Germline-derived CDR1 and CDR2 are SGHTA and FQGNSA. Material: peripheral blood, obtained in a trial of Ad26.COV2.S vaccine versus placebo. This chain links TRBV7-2 with TRBJ1-1, with D uncertain. The TCR sequence derives from a person between 18 and 59 years old who received the Ad26.COV2.S COVID-19 vaccine or a placebo. CDR3 nucleotides: TGTGCCAGCAGCTCCCTCCCAAACACTGAAGCTTTCTTT. Encoded protein: CASSSLPNTEAFF.